This is a list of T cell receptor beta chains from one sample in a study of T-cell memory formation after mild COVID-19. TCRdb reprocessed the 5' RACE reads with MiXCR, giving one entry per CDR3 protein. This sample carries roughly 86,000 distinct CDR3 sequences, about an eighth of them seen once, and the ten largest clones take over 25%. The sample taken for sequencing was PBMCs or a T cell subset sorted from them (not recorded which). These receptor sequences come from an adult woman who had mild COVID-19 (a few samples of this study predate the infection). Cell type and time point are not known. Each CDR3 is given without its conserved first and last residue. Fields, in order: J gene, D gene, V gene, CDR3 protein. A D gene is named only where the DNA matches it firmly.

j_call: TRBJ2-3; d_call: -; v_call: TRBV7-9; cdr3_aa: ASSPDTEATDTQY
j_call: TRBJ2-7; d_call: TRBD1; v_call: TRBV4-3; cdr3_aa: ASSQEIQGSYEQY
j_call: TRBJ2-5; d_call: -; v_call: TRBV20-1; cdr3_aa: SARDGRQQETQY
j_call: TRBJ1-2; d_call: -; v_call: TRBV13; cdr3_aa: ASTGGDYGYT
j_call: TRBJ2-6; d_call: -; v_call: TRBV6-6; cdr3_aa: ASSYPHYPGRLASGANVLT
j_call: TRBJ2-3; d_call: -; v_call: TRBV7-9; cdr3_aa: ASSGPSGRTSTDTQY
j_call: TRBJ2-1; d_call: -; v_call: TRBV13; cdr3_aa: ASSRSGGTVYMNEQF
j_call: TRBJ2-1; d_call: -; v_call: TRBV7-9; cdr3_aa: ASRGARIDNEQF
j_call: TRBJ2-1; d_call: TRBD2; v_call: TRBV20-1; cdr3_aa: SARDLERGSSYNEQF
j_call: TRBJ2-1; d_call: TRBD1; v_call: TRBV5-6; cdr3_aa: ASSPIFGTGYNEQF
j_call: TRBJ1-2; d_call: -; v_call: TRBV10-3; cdr3_aa: AIRRDTYGYT
j_call: TRBJ2-7; d_call: -; v_call: TRBV4-1; cdr3_aa: ASSQEWAGSYEQY
j_call: TRBJ1-1; d_call: -; v_call: TRBV5-1; cdr3_aa: ASSFSPGVRMNTEAF
j_call: TRBJ2-6; d_call: -; v_call: TRBV24-1; cdr3_aa: ATATGSLGEGANVLT
j_call: TRBJ2-7; d_call: TRBD1; v_call: TRBV30; cdr3_aa: AWSWTGAYEQY
j_call: TRBJ2-7; d_call: TRBD2; v_call: TRBV20-1; cdr3_aa: SARGREETYEQY
j_call: TRBJ2-3; d_call: TRBD1; v_call: TRBV5-1; cdr3_aa: ASSLLQDRGETDTQY
j_call: TRBJ1-1; d_call: -; v_call: TRBV7-9; cdr3_aa: ASRNNREPTEAF
j_call: TRBJ1-2; d_call: TRBD1; v_call: TRBV7-9; cdr3_aa: ASSSTGEVGYT
j_call: TRBJ1-4; d_call: TRBD1; v_call: TRBV7-2; cdr3_aa: ASSPNRTGNVLNEKLF
j_call: TRBJ2-2; d_call: -; v_call: TRBV5-1; cdr3_aa: ASSLRHGELF
j_call: TRBJ2-7; d_call: TRBD1; v_call: TRBV18; cdr3_aa: ASSPDRGHDEQY
j_call: TRBJ2-7; d_call: -; v_call: TRBV4-2; cdr3_aa: ASSQSGGQEQY
j_call: TRBJ1-5; d_call: TRBD1; v_call: TRBV4-1; cdr3_aa: ASSLKTGGNQPQH
j_call: TRBJ1-1; d_call: TRBD1; v_call: TRBV13; cdr3_aa: ASSWTGTNTEAF
j_call: TRBJ2-5; d_call: TRBD2; v_call: TRBV27; cdr3_aa: ASSPQLAGGQETQY
j_call: TRBJ2-7; d_call: -; v_call: TRBV7-6; cdr3_aa: ASSPFRAGQSNAYEQY
j_call: TRBJ1-4; d_call: -; v_call: TRBV7-9; cdr3_aa: ASSGPGMEKLF
j_call: TRBJ2-1; d_call: -; v_call: TRBV12-3/TRBV12-4; cdr3_aa: ASWGDLRNEQF
j_call: TRBJ2-3; d_call: TRBD2; v_call: TRBV7-2; cdr3_aa: ASSPGVSGGVLSTDTQY
j_call: TRBJ1-1; d_call: -; v_call: TRBV6-6; cdr3_aa: ASGRGSSEAF
j_call: TRBJ2-2; d_call: TRBD2; v_call: TRBV27; cdr3_aa: ASSLTSGSGELF
j_call: TRBJ2-2; d_call: -; v_call: TRBV9; cdr3_aa: ASSVMDLTGELF
j_call: TRBJ2-2; d_call: -; v_call: TRBV9; cdr3_aa: ASSVASATGELF
j_call: TRBJ2-1; d_call: -; v_call: TRBV13; cdr3_aa: ASRGGPVDEQF
j_call: TRBJ2-7; d_call: -; v_call: TRBV12-3/TRBV12-4; cdr3_aa: ASSSTWYEQY
j_call: TRBJ1-2; d_call: -; v_call: TRBV11-2; cdr3_aa: ASSLLIEGLGTGYT
j_call: TRBJ2-7; d_call: TRBD2; v_call: TRBV20-1; cdr3_aa: SARDEEWREPSSYEQY
j_call: TRBJ2-7; d_call: TRBD1; v_call: TRBV2; cdr3_aa: ASSEIRDRVYEQY
j_call: TRBJ2-7; d_call: -; v_call: TRBV12-3/TRBV12-4; cdr3_aa: ASSFGDGAHYEQY
j_call: TRBJ2-1; d_call: TRBD1; v_call: TRBV7-9; cdr3_aa: ASSSLQGRGHNEQF
j_call: TRBJ1-2; d_call: TRBD1; v_call: TRBV3-1; cdr3_aa: ASSRPGTGDLINGYT
j_call: TRBJ2-1; d_call: -; v_call: TRBV12-3/TRBV12-4; cdr3_aa: ASRFLLGDNEQF
j_call: TRBJ1-5; d_call: -; v_call: TRBV7-2; cdr3_aa: ASSLARGASNQPQH
j_call: TRBJ2-7; d_call: -; v_call: TRBV7-9; cdr3_aa: ASSSDLYYEQY
j_call: TRBJ2-3; d_call: TRBD2; v_call: TRBV7-3; cdr3_aa: ASSRGGGPDTQY
j_call: TRBJ1-2; d_call: TRBD1; v_call: TRBV5-6; cdr3_aa: ASSPLDRTGYGYT
j_call: TRBJ2-7; d_call: -; v_call: TRBV4-3; cdr3_aa: ASSQTGTGSGEQY
j_call: TRBJ2-7; d_call: -; v_call: TRBV7-8; cdr3_aa: ASSYRGTHEQY
j_call: TRBJ2-3; d_call: TRBD1; v_call: TRBV7-3; cdr3_aa: ASSPGQGPDTQY
j_call: TRBJ2-1; d_call: -; v_call: TRBV4-3; cdr3_aa: ASSQDAAGELYNEQF
j_call: TRBJ1-1; d_call: TRBD1; v_call: TRBV30; cdr3_aa: AWSSGQGASEAF
j_call: TRBJ2-7; d_call: -; v_call: TRBV5-1; cdr3_aa: ASSSSPSQGYEQY